The clone carrying this TCR beta chain was recorded only once. The V gene lost 4 bases and the J gene lost 0 bases, with 11 bases spanning the gap. CDR1 is SGHDT, CDR2 YYEEEE, per germline. This CDR3 has 15 amino acids. These data are taken from a study of cytomegalovirus exposure and HLA in healthy donors. Researchers ran the PCR with 60 Vbeta and 13 Jbeta primers. The data were produced by immunoSEQ multiplex PCR, yet TCRdb's version contains in-frame clones alone and is incomplete. Of fewer than 200,000 clones in the sample, approximately 78% were seen once. This sequence originates from a woman aged 25-40 years in good health and CMV-seropositive. Specimen: PBMCs. This sequence joins TRBV5-6 and TRBJ2-1; weak D call: TRBD2 (6 bases). CDR3 nucleotide sequence: TGTGCCAGCAGCCAAATCGGGGGCTCCTACAATGAGCAGTTCTTC. Its protein product is CASSQIGGSYNEQFF.